A single sample is the source of the 6 T cell receptor beta chains below, sequenced in a study of shared clonotypes between healthy human individuals. The assay was immunoSEQ multiplex PCR, and TCRdb's table has in-frame clones only and misses some. This sample yields about 2.4 million clones, of which about 92% are seen a single time; 0.14% belongs to the top ten. Sample: naive CD4+ T cells sorted from blood. The sample's subset: CD45RA+ positively selected. The source is a man between 18 and 35 years old in good health.

The V call is TRBV10-1, the J call TRBJ1-4, with D perhaps matching TRBD1 (5 bases). Trimming removed 2 bases at V and 7 bases at J, with 8 bases between. CDR3 size: 13 residues. The V gene's germline CDR1 is WNHNN and CDR2 SYGVQD (reference sequence). CDR3 amino acids: CASSEQGSEKLFF. CDR3 nucleotides: TGCGCCAGCAGTGAGCAGGGATCTGAAAAACTGTTTTTT.

The J gene is TRBJ2-7, the V gene TRBV12-5; maybe TRBD1 (6 bases). Germline assignment: CDR1 LGHNT and CDR2 FRNRAP. Trimming took off 2 bases at V and 4 bases at J, with 18 bases between the two ends. The CDR3 loop spans 16 amino acids. The CDR3 nucleotides are TGTGCTAGTGGTTTGTCTCGACAGGTATTTGCTTACGAGCAGTACTTC. Translated: CASGLSRQVFAYEQYF.

The gene calls are TRBV30 and TRBJ1-1, with no clear D. The V end was cut by 1 base, the J end by 6 bases, with 6 bases between. The CDR3 loop spans 11 amino acids. Germline CDR1 reads GTSNPN; CDR2 reads SVGIG (reference sequence). The CDR3 DNA is TGTGCCTGGAGTGCGAAGGCTGAAGCTTTCTTT. Its protein product is CAWSAKAEAFF. The complete variable domain, with remaining parts taken from reference TRBV30 and TRBJ1-1, reads SQTIHQWPATLVQPVGSPLSLECTVEGTSNPNLYWYRQAAGRGLQLLFYSVGIGQISSEVPQNLSASRPQDRQFILSSKKLLLSDSGFYLCAWSAKAEAFFGQGTRLTVV.

The chain employs TRBV7-9 and TRBJ1-6; TRBD1 agrees at 7 bases. Germline V gives CDR1 SEHNR, CDR2 FQNEAQ (reference sequence). This CDR3 region has 16 residues. Trimming removed 5 bases from V and 4 bases from J; junction bases left unmatched: 8. This chain's CDR3 is CASSPDQGGYNSPLHF. The CDR3 DNA is TGTGCCAGCAGCCCAGATCAGGGGGGGTATAATTCACCCCTCCACTTT.

There are a few counts of this clone. The rearrangement links TRBV5-1 to TRBJ1-2, with D unclear. The CDR3 runs 15 residues. CDR1 SGHRS and CDR2 YFSETQ come from the germline V gene. Trimming took 2 bases from V and 2 from J, leaving 13 bases between them. The CDR3 spells CASSFVVMVNYGYTF. CDR3 DNA sequence: TGCGCCAGCAGCTTTGTAGTGATGGTAAACTATGGCTACACCTTC.

V gene TRBV5-6 combines with J gene TRBJ1-2, with 7 bases fitting TRBD1. The CDR3 is 14 amino acids. Germline V gives CDR1 SGHDT, CDR2 YYEEEE. V trimming: 8 bases; J trimming: 8 bases; junction bases outside the gene matches: 15. CDR3: CASRPQKGAEGYTF. CDR3 DNA: TGTGCCAGTCGCCCTCAGAAGGGGGCCGAGGGCTACACCTTC.